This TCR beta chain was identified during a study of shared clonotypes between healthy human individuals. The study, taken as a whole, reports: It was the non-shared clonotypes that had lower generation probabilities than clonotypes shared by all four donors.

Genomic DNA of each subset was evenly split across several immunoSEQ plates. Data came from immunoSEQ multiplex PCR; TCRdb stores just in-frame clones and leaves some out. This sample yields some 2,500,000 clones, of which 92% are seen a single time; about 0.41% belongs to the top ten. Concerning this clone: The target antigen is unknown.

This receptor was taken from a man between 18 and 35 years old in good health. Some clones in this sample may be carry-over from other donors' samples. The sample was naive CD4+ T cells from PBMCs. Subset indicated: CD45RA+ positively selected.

The CDR3 is CASSDQLGAANYGYTF. The CDR3 region has the DNA TGTGCCAGCAGCGACCAGTTGGGGGCAGCTAACTATGGCTACACCTTC. The chain is built from TRBV9 and TRBJ1-2, with a weak D call TRBD1 (6 bases). The CDR3 consists of 16 residues. From germline, CDR1 is SGDLS and CDR2 YYNGEE. Trimming took off 3 bases at V and 0 bases at J, with 15 bases between the two ends.